A single sample is the source of the 19 T cell receptor beta chains below, sequenced in a study of vaccination and CD4 T cells after COVID-19. This sample's treatment: approximately 9-day PBMC culture with coronavirus spike peptide pools or control peptides (ViraFEST assay). These receptors have no known antigen. Scientists ran DNA taken from cultured CD4+ T cells through the Oncomine TCR Beta short-read assay for sequencing. Using its own MiXCR run on the PCR reads, TCRdb lists one record per CDR3 protein. The sample holds around 15,000 distinct CDR3 sequences, less than 75% seen once. The sequenced sample consisted of CD4+ T cells from blood, cultured in vitro. These receptor sequences come from a human donor who had recovered from COVID-19.

J is TRBJ2-3 and V is TRBV24-1; 8 bases match TRBD2. The germline gives CDR1 KGHDR, CDR2 SFDVKD. The CDR3 contains 16 residues. The trim removed 5 bases at V and 2 bases at J, leaving 8 bases unmatched. CDR3 nucleotides: TGTGCCACCAGTGTTGAAGGGCGGGGGGTCACAGATACGCAGTATTTT. Its protein is CATSVEGRGVTDTQYF.

This chain connects TRBV7-9 to TRBJ1-1, with D maybe TRBD1 (5 bases). V was trimmed by 5 bases and J by 5 bases, leaving 18 bases between them. This CDR3 is 15 amino acids long. CDR1 and CDR2 from the germline V gene are SEHNR and FQNEAQ (reference sequence). This CDR3 is CASSPSGPRGTEAFF. The CDR3 DNA reads TGTGCCAGCAGCCCCTCGGGACCCAGAGGGACTGAAGCTTTCTTT.

In its sample, this clonotype was seen a few times. The gene calls are TRBV5-8 and TRBJ1-6, with unresolved D. The V gene lost 1 base and the J gene lost 7 bases, with 6 bases spanning the gap. CDR3 size: 13 residues. Germline lookup yields CDR1 SGHTS and CDR2 YDEGEE. CDR3 coding DNA: TGTGCCAGCAGCTTGTTATGGAATTCACCCCTCCACTTT. This gives the protein CASSLLWNSPLHF.

The chain links TRBV20-1 to TRBJ1-4; TRBD1 is a possible D gene (6 bases). The CDR3 covers 12 residues. Trimming took off 7 bases at V and 8 bases at J, with 14 bases between the two ends. Germline V gives CDR1 DFQATT, CDR2 SNEGSKA (reference sequence). Here the CDR3 reads CSVGGAGEKLFF. The CDR3, as DNA: TGCAGTGTCGGGGGGGCGGGCGAAAAACTGTTTTTT.

V usage is TRBV11-3 and J usage is TRBJ2-1; 7 nucleotides line up with TRBD1. Germline CDR1 SGHNT, CDR2 YENEEA. J gave up 9 bases and V 2 bases, and 10 bases lay outside the gene matches. CDR3 length: 15 amino acids. This chain's CDR3 is CASSLKKTGFSEQFF. The DNA for the CDR3 is TGTGCCAGCAGCTTAAAAAAGACAGGGTTCAGTGAGCAGTTCTTC.

The J gene is TRBJ2-5, the V gene TRBV10-3; D unresolved. The length of the CDR3 is 14 residues. The V end lost 0 bases, the J end lost 5 bases, and 10 bases lay between the germline ends. Germline values: CDR1 ENHRY, CDR2 SYGVKD. The CDR3 is CAISESILAETQYF. The CDR3 DNA sequence: TGTGCCATCAGTGAGTCAATCTTGGCCGAGACCCAGTACTTC.

The chain links TRBV7-3 to TRBJ2-5, with 10 nucleotides matching TRBD2. This CDR3 spans 15 amino acids. After removal of 4 bases from V and 4 bases from J, the junction contained 6 bases not matched to a gene. CDR1 SGHTA and CDR2 FQGTGA come from the germline V gene. The CDR3 nucleotides read TGTGCCAGCAGCTCCTTAGCGGGAGGCCCAGAGACCCAGTACTTC. It translates to CASSSLAGGPETQYF.

The sample holds a few counts of this clonotype. The V call is TRBV12-3 or TRBV12-4, the J call TRBJ1-1; a possible D gene is TRBD1 (5 bases). V lost 8 bases to trimming and J lost 1 base, with 11 bases between them. The CDR3 runs to 13 residues. CDR3 in amino acids: CASCGQENTEAFF. CDR3 in DNA: TGTGCCAGCTGCGGACAAGAGAACACTGAAGCTTTCTTT.

This clonotype was seen only a few times. This chain links TRBV20-1 with TRBJ1-2, with D uncertain. Trimming removed 0 bases from V and 9 bases from J, with 17 bases in between. Germline V gene sequence: CDR1 DFQATT, CDR2 SNEGSKA (reference sequence). The CDR3 covers 14 residues. CDR3 sequence reads: CSARERGFNTSYTF. DNA of the CDR3: TGCAGTGCTAGAGAACGAGGGTTTAACACGAGCTACACCTTC.

V usage is TRBV20-1 and J usage is TRBJ1-4, with TRBD1 matching over 9 bases. The CDR3 has 13 amino acids. CDR1 and CDR2 from the germline V gene are DFQATT and SNEGSKA (reference sequence). J gave up 4 bases and V 5 bases, and 2 bases lay outside the gene matches. The CDR3 reads CSAGTGINEKLFF. CDR3 in DNA: TGCAGTGCTGGGACAGGGATTAATGAAAAACTGTTTTTT.

This chain joins TRBV4-3 and TRBJ1-5; D call uncertain. The CDR3 loop spans 17 amino acids. The germline CDR1 and CDR2 sequences are LGHNA and YSLEER. The V gene lost 0 bases and the J gene lost 0 bases, with 12 bases spanning the gap. The CDR3 protein is CASSQEADLYSNQPQHF. CDR3 bases: TGCGCCAGCAGCCAAGAGGCAGACCTTTATAGCAATCAGCCCCAGCATTTT.

This clonotype has just a few counts. V usage is TRBV27 and J usage is TRBJ2-7; D unclear. V was shortened by 5 bases and J by 7 bases, with 12 bases between the two germline ends. The length of the CDR3 is 12 residues. The V gene's germline CDR1 is MNHEY and CDR2 SMNVEV (reference sequence). The CDR3 bases are TGTGCCAGCAGTGGAGCCCGAACAGAGCAGTACTTC. Its translation is CASSGARTEQYF.

This clonotype was seen a few times. J is TRBJ1-5 and V is TRBV5-1; D is uncertain. This CDR3 contains 15 residues. Deletions cut 3 bases from V and 0 bases from J, with 10 bases between. CDR1 and CDR2 (germline): SGHRS, YFSETQ. Written as DNA, the CDR3 is TGCGCCAGCAGCTCGACCGGCAGTAGCAATCAGCCCCAGCATTTT. It codes for CASSSTGSSNQPQHF.

The CDR3 bases are TGCAGTGCTAGTGAGACTAGCGGGAGGGGCGGGGAGCTGTTTTTT. Translated, it gives CSASETSGRGGELFF. This rearrangement joins TRBV20-1 to TRBJ2-2; 14 bases fit TRBD2. J lost 7 bases, V lost 3 bases, and 4 bases had no gene match. The CDR3 extends over 15 amino acids. Germline V CDR1 and CDR2: DFQATT, SNEGSKA (reference sequence).

This clonotype has a handful of counts. The V and J genes are TRBV6-2 or TRBV6-3 and TRBJ1-5; 7 nucleotides align to TRBD1. Germline values: CDR1 MNHEY, CDR2 SVGEGT. The CDR3 is 15 amino acids. The ends lost 5 bases at V and 3 bases at J; junction bases unmatched: 7. CDR3 sequence (DNA): TGTGCCAGCAGTGCCCGACAGGGCTCCAATCAGCCCCAGCATTTT. Translated: CASSARQGSNQPQHF.

This chain uses TRBV6-1 with TRBJ1-2; 9 bases agree with TRBD1. The junction had 20 bases not matched to a gene; V was cut back by 6 bases and J by 3 bases. CDR1 is MNHNS, CDR2 SASEGT, per germline. CDR3 length equals 19 residues. This CDR3 reads CASSPGLGQGKGADYGYTF. The CDR3 DNA is TGTGCCAGCAGCCCCGGATTGGGACAGGGCAAGGGAGCGGACTATGGCTACACCTTC.

The gene calls are TRBV6-1 and TRBJ2-7; perhaps TRBD1 as D (7 bases). Germline V CDR1 and CDR2: MNHNS, SASEGT. This CDR3 region has 14 residues. V lost 8 bases and J 3 bases, leaving 17 bases between the germline ends. The CDR3 bases are TGTGCCAGCGAAAGACCAGGGGGGTTCTACGAGCAGTACTTC. It translates to CASERPGGFYEQYF.

The chain is built from TRBV7-8 and TRBJ2-7; a possible D gene is TRBD2 (5 bases). The CDR3 is 13 residues long. Trimming stripped 1 base from V and 6 bases from J, with 10 bases between. The germline V gene encodes CDR1 SGHVS and CDR2 FQNEAQ. In DNA form, the CDR3 reads TGTGCCAGCAGCTTAGTGGGGAGAGGCGAGCAGTACTTC. It translates to CASSLVGRGEQYF.

This clonotype has a handful of counts. This chain connects TRBV27 to TRBJ1-1; D gene ambiguous. The germline V gene has CDR1 MNHEY and CDR2 SMNVEV (reference sequence). This CDR3 is built from 17 residues. The V end was cut by 0 bases, the J end by 1 base, with 15 bases between. CDR3 sequence reads: CASSLSISGVRNTEAFF. CDR3 sequence (DNA): TGTGCCAGCAGTTTATCGATCTCCGGAGTCAGGAACACTGAAGCTTTCTTT.